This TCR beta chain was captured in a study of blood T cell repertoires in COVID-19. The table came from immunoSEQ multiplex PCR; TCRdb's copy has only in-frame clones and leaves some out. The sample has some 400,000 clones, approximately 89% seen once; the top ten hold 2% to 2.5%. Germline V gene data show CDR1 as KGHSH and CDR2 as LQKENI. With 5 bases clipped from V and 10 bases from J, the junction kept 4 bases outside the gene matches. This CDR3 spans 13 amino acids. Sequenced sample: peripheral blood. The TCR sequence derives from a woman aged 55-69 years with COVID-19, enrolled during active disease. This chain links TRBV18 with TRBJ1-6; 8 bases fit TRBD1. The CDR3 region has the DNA TGTGCCAGCTCAATGGACAGGGAGTCACCCCTCCACTTT. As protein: CASSMDRESPLHF.